Listed below are T cell receptor beta chains from one sample, sequenced in a study of cytomegalovirus exposure and HLA in healthy donors. TCRdb keeps only in-frame clones here, not all; method: immunoSEQ multiplex PCR. Among about 120,000 clones listed, 70% to 85% were seen once. Sequenced material: PBMCs. The receptors come from a female donor in good health and CMV-seronegative. The CDR3 runs from the conserved cysteine through the conserved F or W. A D gene is named only where the DNA matches it firmly.

v_gene	d_gene	j_gene	CDR3aa	CDR3nt
TRBV11-2	.	TRBJ2-7	CASSAGRSYEQYF	TGTGCCAGCAGCGCGGGACGGTCCTACGAGCAGTACTTC
TRBV29-1	.	TRBJ1-2	CSVGGVWGYTF	TGCAGCGTTGGCGGGGTGTGGGGCTACACCTTC
TRBV19	TRBD1	TRBJ1-3	CASSPTGPGNTIYF	TGTGCCAGTAGCCCGACAGGGCCTGGAAACACCATATATTTT
TRBV18	.	TRBJ1-1	CASSRLQMNTEAFF	TGTGCCAGCTCAAGATTACAGATGAACACTGAAGCTTTCTTT
TRBV18	TRBD1	TRBJ2-4	CASSLSGTGENIQYF	TGTGCCAGCTCACTTTCAGGGACAGGGGAAAACATTCAGTACTTC
TRBV5-4	.	TRBJ2-1	CASSLDGHSYNEQFF	TGTGCCAGCAGCTTGGACGGTCACTCCTACAATGAGCAGTTCTTC
TRBV27	TRBD2	TRBJ2-5	CASSPRRAGGETQYF	TGTGCCAGCAGTCCCCGTAGGGCGGGAGGAGAGACCCAGTACTTC
TRBV11-2	.	TRBJ2-7	CASSLGQSSYEQYF	TGTGCCAGCAGCTTAGGACAGAGCTCCTACGAGCAGTACTTC
TRBV10-1	.	TRBJ1-4	CASSSGESGEKLFF	TGCGCCAGCAGTAGTGGTGAGAGCGGTGAAAAACTGTTTTTT
TRBV18	.	TRBJ1-1	CASSPPVGSLNTEAFF	TGTGCCAGCTCACCACCGGTCGGGAGTCTGAACACTGAAGCTTTCTTT
TRBV28	TRBD1	TRBJ2-2	CASSPWTGDTGELFF	TGTGCCAGCAGTCCTTGGACAGGGGACACCGGGGAGCTGTTTTTT
TRBV4-1	.	TRBJ2-5	CASRSGKGQETQYF	TGCGCCAGTCGATCAGGGAAAGGCCAAGAGACCCAGTACTTC
TRBV11-2	TRBD1	TRBJ2-7	CASSLGQHSYEQYF	TGTGCCAGCAGCTTGGGACAGCACTCCTACGAGCAGTACTTC
TRBV19	.	TRBJ1-5	CASSSGTSEPQHF	TGTGCCAGTAGCTCTGGGACATCGGAGCCCCAGCATTTT
TRBV28	TRBD1	TRBJ2-7	CASSPINRGHSPLTYEQYF	TGTGCCAGCAGCCCAATTAACAGGGGGCATAGCCCCTTGACCTACGAGCAGTACTTC